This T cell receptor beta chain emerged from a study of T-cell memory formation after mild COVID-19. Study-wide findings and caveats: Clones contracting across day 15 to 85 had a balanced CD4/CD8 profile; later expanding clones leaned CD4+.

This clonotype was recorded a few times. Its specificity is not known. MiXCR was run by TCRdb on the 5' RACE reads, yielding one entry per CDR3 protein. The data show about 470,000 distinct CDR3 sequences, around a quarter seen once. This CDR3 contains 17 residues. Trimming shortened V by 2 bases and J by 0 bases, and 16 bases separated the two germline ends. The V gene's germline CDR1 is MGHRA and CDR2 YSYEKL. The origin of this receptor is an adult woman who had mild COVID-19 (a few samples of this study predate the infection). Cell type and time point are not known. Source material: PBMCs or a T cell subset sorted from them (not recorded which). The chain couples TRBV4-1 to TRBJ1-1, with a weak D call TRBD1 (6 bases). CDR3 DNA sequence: TGCGCCAGCAGCCAAAAGGGGGGCGGTGAAATGAACACTGAAGCTTTCTTT. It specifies CASSQKGGGEMNTEAFF.